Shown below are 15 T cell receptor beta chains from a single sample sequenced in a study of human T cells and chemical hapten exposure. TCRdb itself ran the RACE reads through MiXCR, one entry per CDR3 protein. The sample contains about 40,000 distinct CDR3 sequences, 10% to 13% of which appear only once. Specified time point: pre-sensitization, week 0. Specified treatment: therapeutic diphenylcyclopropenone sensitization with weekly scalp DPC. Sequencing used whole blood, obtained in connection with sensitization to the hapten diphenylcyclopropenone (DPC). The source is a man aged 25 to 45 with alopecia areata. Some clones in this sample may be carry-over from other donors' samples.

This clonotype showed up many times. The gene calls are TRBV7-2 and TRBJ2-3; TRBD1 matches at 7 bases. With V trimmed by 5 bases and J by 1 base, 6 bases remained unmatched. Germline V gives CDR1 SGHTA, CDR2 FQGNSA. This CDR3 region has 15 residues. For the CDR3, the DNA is TGTGCCAGCAGCCCAAGACAGGGTGGCACAGATACGCAGTATTTT. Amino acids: CASSPRQGGTDTQYF.

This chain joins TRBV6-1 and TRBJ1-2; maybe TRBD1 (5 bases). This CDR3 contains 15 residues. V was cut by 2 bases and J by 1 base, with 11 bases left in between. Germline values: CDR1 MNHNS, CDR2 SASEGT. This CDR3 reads CASSESGTGNYGYTF. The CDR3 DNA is TGTGCCAGCAGTGAAAGCGGGACGGGTAACTATGGCTACACCTTC.

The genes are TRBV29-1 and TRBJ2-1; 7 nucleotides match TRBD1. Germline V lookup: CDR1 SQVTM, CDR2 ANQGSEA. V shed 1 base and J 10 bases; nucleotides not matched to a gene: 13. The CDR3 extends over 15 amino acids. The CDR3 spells CSVEVLSNRGIEQFF. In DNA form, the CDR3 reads TGCAGCGTTGAAGTCCTCTCCAACAGGGGAATCGAGCAGTTCTTC.

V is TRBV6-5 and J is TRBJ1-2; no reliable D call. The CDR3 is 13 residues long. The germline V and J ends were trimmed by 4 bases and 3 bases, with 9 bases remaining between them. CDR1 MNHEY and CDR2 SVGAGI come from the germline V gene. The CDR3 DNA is TGTGCCAGCAGTTCCACCGCCTACTATGGCTACACCTTC. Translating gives CASSSTAYYGYTF.

The CDR3 loop reads CASRPPPRDGYTF. The DNA of the CDR3 is TGTGCCAGCAGGCCCCCACCCAGAGATGGCTACACCTTC. V is TRBV6-2 or TRBV6-3 and J is TRBJ1-2; D remains ambiguous. The germline V gene has CDR1 MNHEY and CDR2 SVGEGT. The CDR3 totals 13 residues. Trimming removed 6 bases from V and 6 bases from J, with 14 bases in between.

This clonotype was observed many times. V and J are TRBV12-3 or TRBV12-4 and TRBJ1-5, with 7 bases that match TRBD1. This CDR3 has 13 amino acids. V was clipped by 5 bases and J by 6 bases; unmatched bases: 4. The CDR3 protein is CASSRQGGQPQHF. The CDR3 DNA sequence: TGTGCCAGCAGTCGACAGGGCGGTCAGCCCCAGCATTTT.

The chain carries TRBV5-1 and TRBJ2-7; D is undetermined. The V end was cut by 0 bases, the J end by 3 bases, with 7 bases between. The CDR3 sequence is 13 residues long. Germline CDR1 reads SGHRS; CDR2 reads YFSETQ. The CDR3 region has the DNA TGCGCCAGCAGCTTGGCCGGCAGCTACGAGCAGTACTTC. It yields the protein CASSLAGSYEQYF.

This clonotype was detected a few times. CDR3 amino acids: CASSRQSSGYEQYV. In nucleotides, the CDR3 is TGTGCCAGCTCACGACAGTCTAGCGGCTACGAGCAGTACGTC. The V and J genes are TRBV18 and TRBJ2-7; 7 nucleotides line up with TRBD2. J gave up 3 bases and V 4 bases, and 6 bases lay outside the gene matches. From germline, CDR1 is KGHSH and CDR2 LQKENI. The CDR3 covers 14 residues.

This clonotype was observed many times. Here the CDR3 reads CASSQPRDSVNTEAFF. The CDR3, as DNA: TGTGCCAGCAGCCAACCCAGGGACTCAGTGAACACTGAAGCTTTCTTT. The chain combines TRBV14 with TRBJ1-1; possibly TRBD1 for D (5 bases). CDR1 is SGHDN and CDR2 is FVKESK in the germline V gene. This CDR3 has 16 amino acids. V lost 2 bases to trimming and J lost 0 bases, with 13 bases between them.

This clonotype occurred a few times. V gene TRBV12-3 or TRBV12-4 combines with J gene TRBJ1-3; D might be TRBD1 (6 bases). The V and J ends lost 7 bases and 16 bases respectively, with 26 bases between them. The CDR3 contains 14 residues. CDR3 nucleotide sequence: TGTGCCAGCAACCCGGGGGCTACGTCAACTTTTGGGTATTTT. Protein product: CASNPGATSTFGYF.

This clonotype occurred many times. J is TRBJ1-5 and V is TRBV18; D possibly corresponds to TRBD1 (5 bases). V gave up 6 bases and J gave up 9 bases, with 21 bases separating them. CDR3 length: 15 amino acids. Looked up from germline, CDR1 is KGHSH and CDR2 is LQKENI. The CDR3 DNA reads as TGTGCCAGCTCTGCTCTCGGGGGAGTGGATACGCCCCAGCATTTT. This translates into CASSALGGVDTPQHF. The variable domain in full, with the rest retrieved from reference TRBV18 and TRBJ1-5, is NAGVMQNPRHLVRRRGQEARLRCSPMKGHSHVYWYRQLPEEGLKFMVYLQKENIIDESGMPKERFSAEFPKEGPSILRIQQVVRGDSAAYFCASSALGGVDTPQHFGDGTRLSIL.

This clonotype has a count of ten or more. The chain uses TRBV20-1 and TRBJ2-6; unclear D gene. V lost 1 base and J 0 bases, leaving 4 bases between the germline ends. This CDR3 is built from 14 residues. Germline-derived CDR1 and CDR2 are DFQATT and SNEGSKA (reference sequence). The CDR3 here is CSARGVSGANVLTF. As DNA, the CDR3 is TGCAGTGCTAGAGGGGTCTCTGGGGCCAACGTCCTGACTTTC.

CDR3: CASSQDLATGEQFF. CDR3 nucleotide sequence: TGTGCCAGCAGCCAAGATTTGGCAACGGGTGAGCAGTTCTTC. The chain carries TRBV14 and TRBJ2-1; D is ambiguous. The length of the CDR3 is 14 residues. Germline CDR1 and CDR2: SGHDN and FVKESK. The ends were cut back, 0 bases at V and 9 bases at J, with 12 bases in the middle.

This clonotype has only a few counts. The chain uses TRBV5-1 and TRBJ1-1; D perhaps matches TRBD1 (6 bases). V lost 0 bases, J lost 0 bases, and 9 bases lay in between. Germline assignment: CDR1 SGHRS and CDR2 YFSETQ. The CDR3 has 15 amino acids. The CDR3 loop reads CASSLGGQLNTEAFF. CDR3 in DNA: TGCGCCAGCAGCTTGGGAGGACAGCTGAACACTGAAGCTTTCTTT.

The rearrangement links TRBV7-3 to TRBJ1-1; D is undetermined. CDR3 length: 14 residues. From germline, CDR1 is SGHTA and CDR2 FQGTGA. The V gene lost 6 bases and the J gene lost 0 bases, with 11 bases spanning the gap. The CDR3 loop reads CASSQSPMNTEAFF. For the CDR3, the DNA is TGTGCCAGCAGTCAATCTCCCATGAACACTGAAGCTTTCTTT.